The T cell receptor beta chain described here comes from a study of CD8+ T cells in alopecia areata listed by TCRdb under 2018. Background for the entire study: Treated patients were enrolled in an open-label pilot trial of oral tofacitinib, 5 to 10 mg twice daily, for moderate-to-severe alopecia areata. Scalp clonality was compared across normal scalp (n=4), patchy alopecia areata scalp (n=8), and alopecia totalis/universalis scalp (n=8). Tofacitinib was given for 6 to 18 months, followed by 6 months of follow-up off drug to assess delayed response and recurrence. Amplification of TCRbeta CDR3 regions was done by immunoSEQ multiplex PCR using 35 Vbeta forward primers and 13 Jbeta reverse primers. On the human side, TCRbeta sequencing was run on scalp tissue and on sorted CD4+ and CD8+ peripheral blood T cells from healthy controls and from alopecia areata patients with either patchy or totalis/universalis disease. Biopsies were taken from tofacitinib-treated patients at baseline and again at 4 and 24 weeks into treatment, and several of those patients also had a later scalp biopsy. RNA came from the PAXgene miRNA kit for fixed scalp, the miRNeasy kit for PBMCs, and the RNeasy kit for mouse skin. In treated patients, disease severity was measured using the SALT score, which gives the percentage of scalp surface area affected. The study used high-throughput TCRbeta sequencing to examine T cell clonal expansion in alopecia areata, in both the C3H/HeJ mouse model and human patients. Overall results and qualifications from the work: Many expanded lesional clones were found to persist in scalp and blood during tofacitinib treatment, and relapse after treatment cessation may be partly explained by this persistence. Lesional scalp, especially in alopecia totalis/universalis, showed higher clonality and more expanded CD8+ clones than normal scalp, suggesting antigenic drive. Shared TCR sequences between patients were less evident than in mice, which may be partly attributable to HLA diversity in the patient population. Unlike mouse skin, which is dominated by gammadelta T cells, normal human skin has resident alphabeta T cells that are also sequenced, and this complicates analysis of the scalp TCR repertoire. Because the treated cohort was small and had just a single nonresponder, larger studies are needed to establish links between baseline CD8+ expansion and response. Tofacitinib significantly decreased scalp clonality and the number of expanded CD8+ clones among the top 100 scalp clones.

The time point label, as the study defines it: around 29 days on oral tofacitinib. Per the publication, the treatment or condition label means: oral pan-JAK inhibitor, 5-10 mg twice daily. Lesional scalp punch biopsies and peripheral blood were collected from alopecia areata patients. PBMCs were separated by density centrifugation and stained for CD3, CD4 and CD8, after which CD4+ and CD8+ T cells were sorted on a FACSAria. The library was produced with the immunoSEQ multiplex PCR assay. RNA was extracted from all samples and reverse transcribed into cDNA as template for TCR sequencing. SuperScript III was used to make first-strand cDNA, primed with a 2:1 mix of oligo-dT and random hexamers. Amplification bias was assessed with a synthetic immune receptor repertoire, and residual bias was removed computationally. On the study's bioinformatics: Raw reads were preprocessed to remove errors, and CDR3 was defined by IMGT conventions from the conserved cysteine to phenylalanine. Clonality was computed by normalizing Shannon entropy by log2 of the number of productive unique TCRs and subtracting the result from 1. Whether scalp clones were CD4 or CD8 was inferred by matching scalp TCRbeta sequences against CD4 and CD8 repertoires sorted from blood. This immuneACCESS table, as held by TCRdb, lists in-frame sequences with V and J called but not all clones. Of the missing ones, under half trace to an unresolved V gene in checked studies; the others have no known cause. Clone size and V and J calls were adopted from that table, with D and trimming inferred from the DNA. The sample contains 150,000 or so clones, around three fifths of them found a single time. More than 0.7% of the sample rests with the top ten.

Turning to this clone: Its antigen target is currently unknown. There are no base qualities to consult, and no much larger clone falls within one base.

This sample comprised CD4+ T cells sorted from blood, obtained at week 4, from a patient treated with tofacitinib. This receptor was identified in a human donor with alopecia areata.

This receptor has the CDR3 CASSLTSGQETQYF. The nucleotide sequence is TGCGCCAGCAGCTTGACTAGCGGGCAAGAGACCCAGTACTTC. The chain employs TRBV5-1 and TRBJ2-5, with 9 junctional bases fitting TRBD2. The cysteine opens and the phenylalanine closes a CDR3 of 14 amino acids. Left in the record is the CDR3 DNA by itself, 42 bases read in frame from the first base. CDR1 and CDR2, looked up from the germline V gene, are SGHRS and YFSETQ. V is cut back by 1 base and J by 2 bases, with 0 bases in the junction unmatched.